This T cell receptor (beta chain) was observed in a study of cytomegalovirus exposure and HLA in healthy donors. Regarding the study as a whole: An assumption of roughly uniform sequencing depth across donors underlay the presence/absence analyses. A later analysis reportedly identified an Asian-associated ancestry cluster as carrying fewer N-insertions than the approximately 730-donor mean.

Germline V CDR1 and CDR2: SGDLS, YYNGEE. Trimming took off 3 bases at V and 2 bases at J, with 12 bases between the two ends. The length of the CDR3 is 14 residues. Use of 60 Vbeta and 13 Jbeta primers characterized the PCR. Sequencing was performed with immunoSEQ multiplex PCR; in TCRdb, only in-frame clones are kept and a portion is missing. The sample yields 81,000 or so clones, under 80% seen once. Note on this clone: Antigen unknown.

This receptor was identified in a man in his fifties or sixties in good health and CMV-seronegative. The V gene is TRBV9, the J gene TRBJ2-7, with a weak D call TRBD2 (7 bases). The specimen was PBMCs. The CDR3 DNA follows: TGTGCCAGCAGCGCCGGGGGGCCCGCCTACGAGCAGTACTTC. Protein sequence: CASSAGGPAYEQYF.